These T cell receptor beta chains were read from a single sample in a study of CD8 T cells in Susac syndrome. TCRdb ran MiXCR on the immunoSEQ multiplex PCR reads and lists one entry per CDR3 protein. The sample lists about 440,000 distinct CDR3 sequences, around 85% seen once, with under 0.15% in the top ten. Sequences were obtained from CD8+ T cells from PBMCs. The origin of the receptors is a human donor with multiple sclerosis. Both conserved end residues are trimmed from each CDR3. A D gene is named only where the DNA matches it firmly.

D	V	J	CDR3
NA	TRBV29-1	TRBJ2-7	SVGGDISYEQY
NA	TRBV7-9	TRBJ1-1	ASSLPWNTEAF
NA	TRBV7-9	TRBJ1-4	ASSLTGEKLF
TRBD1	TRBV27	TRBJ2-7	ASSLTGTGIPYEQY
NA	TRBV23-1	TRBJ2-6	ASSQSQGRRANVLT
TRBD1	TRBV2	TRBJ2-7	ASSEDKTGNPYEQY
TRBD2	TRBV12-3/TRBV12-4	TRBJ2-1	ASSLSFISGGHSYNEQF
TRBD1	TRBV7-6	TRBJ2-7	ASSSLYGQGPNSYEQY
NA	TRBV12-3/TRBV12-4	TRBJ2-1	ASSPRGQTEQF
NA	TRBV4-1	TRBJ1-2	ASSLGLGSNYGYT
NA	TRBV29-1	TRBJ1-2	SVEGMDGYT
NA	TRBV7-9	TRBJ1-1	ASSSTGPLNTEAF
TRBD1	TRBV5-1	TRBJ1-1	ASSLGDRANTEAF
TRBD1	TRBV14	TRBJ2-7	ASRQRTGVGEQY
TRBD1	TRBV11-2	TRBJ2-5	ASSLFRDSQETQY
TRBD2	TRBV28	TRBJ2-1	ASSVAGESSYNEQF
NA	TRBV27	TRBJ2-1	ASSPGGGYEQF
TRBD2	TRBV7-6	TRBJ2-7	ASSLAVTSGYEQY
NA	TRBV25-1	TRBJ2-1	ASSTADSSEQF
TRBD1	TRBV5-6	TRBJ2-5	ASSLAGTGGLLETQY
NA	TRBV6-5	TRBJ2-4	ASSYRTENIQY
NA	TRBV30	TRBJ2-7	AWSVSGNPYEQY
NA	TRBV5-1	TRBJ2-7	ASSLEGLSSYEQY
NA	TRBV29-1	TRBJ1-2	SVGGGYGYT
NA	TRBV9	TRBJ1-2	ASSVRADYGYT
NA	TRBV28	TRBJ2-3	ASSLGGARTDTQY
TRBD1	TRBV3-1	TRBJ2-7	ASSQGQGAIYEQY
TRBD2	TRBV5-1	TRBJ2-7	ASSFPGLAYPYEQY
NA	TRBV7-9	TRBJ2-5	ASSKGSQETQY
NA	TRBV6-6	TRBJ1-1	ASSYFRTGDHTEAF
TRBD1	TRBV7-2	TRBJ2-5	ASSFQTGSRKTQY
TRBD1	TRBV27	TRBJ1-2	ASSFTGGISGYT
TRBD1	TRBV20-1	TRBJ2-3	SARPWDRVTDTQY
TRBD1	TRBV18	TRBJ1-5	ASSPGQFSNQPQH
NA	TRBV27	TRBJ1-6	ASTPGGGNSPLH
NA	TRBV6-1	TRBJ1-1	ASSERQYTEAF
NA	TRBV5-8	TRBJ2-3	ASSSNRIGVSTDTQY
NA	TRBV6-1	TRBJ2-7	ASSEAGEQFSYEQY
TRBD1	TRBV5-4	TRBJ2-3	ASSLGTGLADTQY
TRBD1	TRBV27	TRBJ1-4	ASTGQGNEKLF
NA	TRBV12-3/TRBV12-4	TRBJ1-3	ASSLYKSGNTIY
TRBD1	TRBV4-1	TRBJ1-2	ASSQGQRSYGYT
NA	TRBV20-1	TRBJ1-2	SARDGHLTYGYT
TRBD1	TRBV2	TRBJ2-3	ASRGTVQPSTDTQY
NA	TRBV4-2	TRBJ2-7	ASSSDGYTYEQY
NA	TRBV19	TRBJ1-1	ASLPAARQTNPNTEAF
NA	TRBV6-5	TRBJ2-5	ASALGILTQETQY
TRBD1	TRBV19	TRBJ1-2	ASGDRGYGYT
NA	TRBV6-5	TRBJ1-1	ASSSGWGTEAF
NA	TRBV5-1	TRBJ2-1	ASRQRGVDERF